Listed here are 26 T cell receptor beta chains from one sample, sequenced in a study of cytomegalovirus exposure and HLA in healthy donors. The study ran its PCR with 60 Vbeta and 13 Jbeta primers. Sequenced by immunoSEQ multiplex PCR; TCRdb stores in-frame clones only, minus some. The sample yields 130,000 to 150,000 clones, 78% seen once. Sequenced input: PBMCs. Every receptor here comes from a female donor in good health and CMV-seronegative.

The chain joins TRBV14 to TRBJ1-1, with D unclear. Trimming took off 4 bases at V and 1 base at J, with 16 bases between the two ends. Looked up from germline, CDR1 is SGHDN and CDR2 is FVKESK. This CDR3 region has 16 residues. The CDR3 here is CASSLSLRQPNTEAFF. The CDR3 DNA is TGTGCCAGCAGCCTTTCACTTCGACAACCGAACACTGAAGCTTTCTTT. Full variable domain (rest looked up from reference TRBV14 and TRBJ1-1): EAGVTQFPSHSVIEKGQTVTLRCDPISGHDNLYWYRRVMGKEIKFLLHFVKESKQDESGMPNNRFLAERTGGTYSTLKVQPAELEDSGVYFCASSLSLRQPNTEAFFGQGTRLTVV.

This chain connects TRBV9 to TRBJ1-1; D ambiguous. Trimming pared 0 bases from V and 0 bases from J, leaving 9 bases between. The CDR3 runs 15 residues. The germline gives CDR1 SGDLS, CDR2 YYNGEE. The CDR3 reads CASSVAQTLNTEAFF. The CDR3 bases are TGTGCCAGCAGCGTAGCCCAGACTCTGAACACTGAAGCTTTCTTT. The variable domain in full, with the rest retrieved from reference TRBV9 and TRBJ1-1, is DSGVTQTPKHLITATGQRVTLRCSPRSGDLSVYWYQQSLDQGLQFLIQYYNGEERAKGNILERFSAQQFPDLHSELNLSSLELGDSALYFCASSVAQTLNTEAFFGQGTRLTVV.

V usage is TRBV6-6 and J usage is TRBJ1-3; 8 nucleotides align to TRBD1. Germline loops: CDR1 MNHNY, CDR2 SVGAGI (reference sequence). The J segment lost 4 bases and the V segment lost 8 bases, leaving 4 bases of the junction unmatched. This CDR3 comprises 13 residues. The CDR3 spells CASSGGRGNTIYF. DNA for the CDR3: TGTGCCAGCTCAGGGGGCAGGGGAAACACCATATATTTT.

The J gene is TRBJ2-7, the V gene TRBV19; D uncertain. Trimming stripped 4 bases from V and 0 bases from J, with 10 bases between. This CDR3 has 14 residues. Germline V gene lookup returns CDR1 LNHDA and CDR2 SQIVND (reference sequence). The CDR3 DNA follows: TGTGCCAGTAGTAACAGTATCACCTCCTACGAGCAGTACTTC. Its translation is CASSNSITSYEQYF.

The rearrangement uses TRBV7-3 and TRBJ2-1; D is undetermined. V lost 4 bases, J lost 7 bases, and 11 bases lay in between. Germline V gives CDR1 SGHTA, CDR2 FQGTGA. CDR3 length equals 13 residues. The DNA of the CDR3 is TGTGCCAGCAGCTACCGCACTTCTAATGAGCAGTTCTTC. It codes for CASSYRTSNEQFF.

The rearrangement links TRBV5-5 to TRBJ2-7; 7 nucleotides line up with TRBD2. V lost 2 bases and J lost 4; bases outside the gene matches: 3. The CDR3 is 13 residues long. Germline CDR1 reads SGHKS; CDR2 reads YYEKEE (reference sequence). The CDR3 DNA is TGTGCCAGCAGCTTCGGGAGGAGGTACGAGCAGTACTTC. Translating it yields CASSFGRRYEQYF.

This chain joins TRBV29-1 and TRBJ2-2; D may be TRBD1 (7 bases). V lost 3 bases and J lost 8, with 16 bases in between. The CDR3 spans 14 residues. Germline V gene sequence: CDR1 SQVTM, CDR2 ANQGSEA. The CDR3 here is CSVEFAGQRGELFF. CDR3 in DNA: TGCAGCGTTGAGTTCGCGGGACAGAGAGGGGAGCTGTTTTTT.

The chain combines TRBV5-1 with TRBJ1-4; no reliable D call. Germline V gene lookup returns CDR1 SGHRS and CDR2 YFSETQ. V lost 1 base and J 4 bases, leaving 8 bases between the germline ends. The CDR3 loop spans 14 amino acids. Here the CDR3 DNA reads TGCGCCAGCAGCTTGCTGCCGGGTAATGAAAAACTGTTTTTT. It translates to CASSLLPGNEKLFF. Full variable domain (rest looked up from reference TRBV5-1 and TRBJ1-4): KAGVTQTPRYLIKTRGQQVTLSCSPISGHRSVSWYQQTPGQGLQFLFEYFSETQRNKGNFPGRFSGRQFSNSRSEMNVSTLELGDSALYLCASSLLPGNEKLFFGSGTQLSVL.

The rearrangement uses TRBV19 and TRBJ2-7, with a weak D call TRBD1 (5 bases). This CDR3 is 16 amino acids long. V was shortened by 1 base and J by 2 bases, with 15 bases between the two germline ends. The germline gives CDR1 LNHDA, CDR2 SQIVND (reference sequence). The DNA of the CDR3 is TGTGCCAGTAGTATAGCTTTCAGCATCAGGGCCTACGAGCAGTACTTC. Translated, it gives CASSIAFSIRAYEQYF.

The chain carries TRBV25-1 and TRBJ2-3, with a tentative D call TRBD2 (5 bases). This CDR3 contains 12 residues. V was cut by 7 bases and J by 2 bases, with 7 bases left in between. Germline CDR1 is MGHDK and CDR2 is SYGVNS. In nucleotides, the CDR3 is TGTGCCAGCACCGGGGTCACAGATACGCAGTATTTT. Translating it yields CASTGVTDTQYF.

This clone was detected only a few times. V usage is TRBV5-1 and J usage is TRBJ2-3, with D unclear. Trimming took off 1 base at V and 1 base at J, with 4 bases between the two ends. The CDR3 consists of 13 residues. Germline values: CDR1 SGHRS, CDR2 YFSETQ. The CDR3: CASSLTGTDTQYF. CDR3 sequence (DNA): TGCGCCAGCAGCTTGACGGGCACAGATACGCAGTATTTT.

This sequence joins TRBV5-1 and TRBJ1-3; a possible D gene is TRBD1 (6 bases). CDR1 is SGHRS and CDR2 is YFSETQ in the germline V gene. This CDR3 has 15 amino acids. V was clipped by 3 bases and J by 2 bases, with 12 bases between them. As DNA, the CDR3 is TGCGCCAGCAGCTCAAATACAGGGCCTGGAAACACCATATATTTT. It specifies CASSSNTGPGNTIYF.

The chain recombines TRBV7-3 with TRBJ1-2, with D perhaps matching TRBD1 (5 bases). V was cut by 4 bases and J by 1 base, with 7 bases left in between. The CDR3 is 13 amino acids. Germline V gene sequence: CDR1 SGHTA, CDR2 FQGTGA. CDR3 amino acids: CASSYDSNYGYTF. In nucleotides, the CDR3 is TGTGCCAGCAGCTACGACAGTAACTATGGCTACACCTTC.

This clone occurred a few times. J is TRBJ2-7 and V is TRBV4-3; the D gene is possibly TRBD1 (6 bases). V was shortened by 1 base and J by 2 bases, with 9 bases between the two germline ends. The CDR3 length is 14 residues. Germline V gene data show CDR1 as LGHNA and CDR2 as YSLEER. CDR3 in DNA: TGCGCCAGCAGCCAAGGGGGGACAACCTACGAGCAGTACTTC. Its protein is CASSQGGTTYEQYF.

The chain employs TRBV18 and TRBJ1-1, with D possibly being TRBD1 (5 bases). V was cut by 1 base and J by 1 base, with 16 bases left in between. Germline values: CDR1 KGHSH, CDR2 LQKENI. The CDR3 loop spans 17 amino acids. The CDR3 spells CASSPRLITGANTEAFF. The CDR3 DNA sequence: TGTGCCAGCTCACCACGACTTATAACAGGAGCGAACACTGAAGCTTTCTTT.

The count of this clone is one. The V call is TRBV18, the J call TRBJ2-7; maybe TRBD2 (5 bases). Per the germline V gene, CDR1 is KGHSH and CDR2 is LQKENI. Trimming took 5 bases from V and 1 from J, leaving 6 bases between them. This CDR3 has 12 amino acids. As DNA, the CDR3 is TGTGCCAGCTCAGAGGGTTCCTACGAGCAGTACTTC. This codes for CASSEGSYEQYF. The whole variable domain, filled in from reference TRBV18 and TRBJ2-7, reads NAGVMQNPRHLVRRRGQEARLRCSPMKGHSHVYWYRQLPEEGLKFMVYLQKENIIDESGMPKERFSAEFPKEGPSILRIQQVVRGDSAAYFCASSEGSYEQYFGPGTRLTVT.

This clone has just a few counts. The chain employs TRBV21-1 and TRBJ2-7; the D call TRBD2 from the table was never checked on the DNA. TRBV21-1 is given as a pseudogene. This CDR3 spans 15 amino acids. The CDR3, as DNA: TGTGCCAGCAGCAAATCCGGGAGCCGATTTTACGAGCAGTACTTC. Residues: CASSKSGSRFYEQYF.

This chain's CDR3 is CALKGVETFF. The CDR3 nucleotides are TGTGCCCTCAAGGGGGTAGAAACTTTCTTT. V gene TRBV30 combines with J gene TRBJ1-1; possibly TRBD1 for D (6 bases). V was shortened by 8 bases and J by 12 bases, with 16 bases between the two germline ends. Germline CDR1 and CDR2: GTSNPN and SVGIG (reference sequence). This CDR3 has 10 amino acids.

The chain carries TRBV19 and TRBJ1-1; 11 bases line up with TRBD1. The trim removed 6 bases at V and 1 base at J, leaving 1 base unmatched. The CDR3 extends over 14 amino acids. The germline CDR1 and CDR2 sequences are LNHDA and SQIVND (reference sequence). The CDR3 nucleotides read TGTGCCAGTAGAGGGACAGGGGGGAACACTGAAGCTTTCTTT. Its translation is CASRGTGGNTEAFF.

V usage is TRBV6-5 and J usage is TRBJ2-2; a possible D gene is TRBD1 (5 bases). The V and J ends lost 5 bases and 1 base respectively, with 8 bases between them. The CDR3 sequence is 14 residues long. Germline V gives CDR1 MNHEY, CDR2 SVGAGI. The CDR3 spells CASSATGNTGELFF. DNA of the CDR3: TGTGCCAGCAGTGCCACAGGGAACACCGGGGAGCTGTTTTTT.

Regarding this clone: The same CDR3 is also encoded by other DNA sequences in this sample. The chain combines TRBV5-1 with TRBJ2-1; tentative D call: TRBD2 (6 bases). Germline lookup yields CDR1 SGHRS and CDR2 YFSETQ. This CDR3 is built from 13 residues. V gave up 0 bases and J gave up 5 bases, with 6 bases separating them. CDR3 residues: CASSLGTNNEQFF. Here the CDR3 DNA reads TGCGCCAGCAGCTTGGGGACTAACAATGAGCAGTTCTTC. Filled out from reference TRBV5-1 and TRBJ2-1, the complete variable domain reads KAGVTQTPRYLIKTRGQQVTLSCSPISGHRSVSWYQQTPGQGLQFLFEYFSETQRNKGNFPGRFSGRQFSNSRSEMNVSTLELGDSALYLCASSLGTNNEQFFGPGTRLTVL.

The V call is TRBV27, the J call TRBJ2-3; D possibly corresponds to TRBD1 (6 bases). V gave up 3 bases and J gave up 7 bases, with 14 bases separating them. This CDR3 region has 14 residues. CDR1 MNHEY and CDR2 SMNVEV come from the germline V gene (reference sequence). The DNA for the CDR3 is TGTGCCAGCAGTTTCGGGGCAGGGGCAAATACGCAGTATTTT. Translating it yields CASSFGAGANTQYF.

The V and J genes are TRBV11-2 and TRBJ1-2; TRBD1 agrees at 11 bases. V lost 6 bases and J lost 3; bases outside the gene matches: 12. The CDR3 is made up of 17 amino acids. CDR1 is SGHAT and CDR2 is FQNNGV in the germline V gene. The CDR3 sequence is CASRDIRDRGLYYGYTF. The CDR3 DNA reads as TGTGCCAGCAGGGATATCCGGGACAGGGGGTTATACTATGGCTACACCTTC.

The DNA for the CDR3 is TGTGCCAGCAGTCGAGCGGGTAACCAAGAGACCCAGTACTTC. Translating gives CASSRAGNQETQYF. V and J are TRBV7-7 and TRBJ2-5, with D perhaps TRBD2 (6 bases). The CDR3 length is 14 residues. Looked up from germline, CDR1 is SSHAT and CDR2 is FNYEAQ (reference sequence). The V end was cut by 6 bases, the J end by 0 bases, with 11 bases between.

The chain joins TRBV2 to TRBJ2-2, with D tentatively TRBD2 (6 bases). Germline loops: CDR1 SNHLY, CDR2 FYNNEI. Trimming pared 8 bases from V and 7 bases from J, leaving 14 bases between. The CDR3 loop spans 13 amino acids. The CDR3 DNA reads as TGTGCCAGCTCGGAGGGGAGGAACGGGGAGCTGTTTTTT. The encoded protein is CASSEGRNGELFF.

The rearrangement joins TRBV6-1 to TRBJ2-3; 8 bases agree with TRBD2. Per germline, CDR1 MNHNS and CDR2 SASEGT. The trim removed 1 base at V and 3 bases at J, leaving 9 bases unmatched. This CDR3 has 17 amino acids. The CDR3 reads CASSEVPGGEGTDTQYF. The CDR3 DNA is TGTGCCAGCAGTGAAGTCCCGGGGGGGGAGGGTACAGATACGCAGTATTTT.